A single sample gave rise to the 3 T cell receptor beta chains below, sequenced in a study of blood T cell repertoires in COVID-19. Produced via immunoSEQ multiplex PCR; TCRdb's table is partial and in-frame only. The sample lists about 200,000 clones; around 90% were seen once. Sequences were obtained from peripheral blood. The receptors here all came from a man between 25 and 39 years old with acute or convalescent COVID-19.

The gene calls are TRBV6-5 and TRBJ2-2; 7 nucleotides match TRBD2. V trimming: 2 bases; J trimming: 5 bases; junction bases outside the gene matches: 8. CDR1 MNHEY and CDR2 SVGAGI come from the germline V gene. This CDR3 spans 16 amino acids. CDR3: CASSYAIRRGTGELFF. CDR3 DNA: TGTGCCAGCAGTTACGCAATACGGCGGGGGACCGGGGAGCTGTTTTTT.

The chain joins TRBV27 to TRBJ1-1, with 10 bases that match TRBD1. CDR1 and CDR2 from the germline V gene are MNHEY and SMNVEV (reference sequence). V was pared by 8 bases and J by 4 bases, with 10 bases of the junction left unmatched. This CDR3 has 15 residues. The CDR3 DNA reads as TGTGCCAGCTACAAATTGTGGACAGGGGGCACTGAAGCTTTCTTT. Protein sequence: CASYKLWTGGTEAFF.

The chain uses TRBV7-3 and TRBJ2-1; D ambiguous. Germline CDR1 and CDR2: SGHTA and FQGTGA. The CDR3 loop spans 15 amino acids. V was pared by 5 bases and J by 0 bases, with 11 bases between. CDR3 nucleotide sequence: TGTGCCAGCAGCCCACTACCCGGCTCCTACAATGAGCAGTTCTTC. Translation gives CASSPLPGSYNEQFF.